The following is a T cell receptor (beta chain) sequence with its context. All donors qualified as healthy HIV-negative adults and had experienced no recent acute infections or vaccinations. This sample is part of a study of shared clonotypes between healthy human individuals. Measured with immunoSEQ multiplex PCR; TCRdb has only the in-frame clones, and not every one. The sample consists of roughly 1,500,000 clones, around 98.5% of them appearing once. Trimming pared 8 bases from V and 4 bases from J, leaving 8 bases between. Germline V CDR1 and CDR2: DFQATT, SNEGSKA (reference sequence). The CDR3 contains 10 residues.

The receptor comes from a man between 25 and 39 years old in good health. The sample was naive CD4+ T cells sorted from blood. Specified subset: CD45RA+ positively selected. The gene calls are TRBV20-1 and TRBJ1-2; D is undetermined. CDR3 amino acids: CSSKTYGYTF. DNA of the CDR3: TGCAGTTCGAAGACCTATGGCTACACCTTC.